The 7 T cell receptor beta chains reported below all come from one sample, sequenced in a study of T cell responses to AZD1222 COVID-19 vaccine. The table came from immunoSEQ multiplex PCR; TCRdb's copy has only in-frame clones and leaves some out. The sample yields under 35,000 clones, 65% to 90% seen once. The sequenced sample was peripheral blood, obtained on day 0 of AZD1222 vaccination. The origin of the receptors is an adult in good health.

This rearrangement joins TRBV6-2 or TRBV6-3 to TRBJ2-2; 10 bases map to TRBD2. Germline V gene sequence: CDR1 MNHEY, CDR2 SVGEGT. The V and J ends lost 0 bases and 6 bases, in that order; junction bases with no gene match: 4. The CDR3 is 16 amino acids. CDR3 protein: CASSYSQRGGAGELFF. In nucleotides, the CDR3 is TGTGCCAGCAGTTACTCGCAGCGGGGGGGCGCCGGGGAGCTGTTTTTT.

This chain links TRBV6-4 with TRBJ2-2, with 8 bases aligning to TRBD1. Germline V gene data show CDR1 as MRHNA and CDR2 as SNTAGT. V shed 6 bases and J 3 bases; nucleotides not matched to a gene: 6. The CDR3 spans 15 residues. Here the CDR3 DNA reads TGTGCCAGCAGCGGACAGGGTGGGGACACCGGGGAGCTGTTTTTT. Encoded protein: CASSGQGGDTGELFF.

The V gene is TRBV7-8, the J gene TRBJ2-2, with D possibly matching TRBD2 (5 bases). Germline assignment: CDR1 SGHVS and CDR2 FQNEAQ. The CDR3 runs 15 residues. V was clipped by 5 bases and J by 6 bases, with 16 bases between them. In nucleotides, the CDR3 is TGTGCCAGCAGCCGAGGGAGAGGGCTCGCCGGGGAGCTGTTTTTT. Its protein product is CASSRGRGLAGELFF.

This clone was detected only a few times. Written as DNA, the CDR3 is TGTGCCAGCAGCTTAGTCGTCGGTGAGCAGTTCTTC. It specifies CASSLVVGEQFF. This rearrangement joins TRBV7-9 to TRBJ2-1; D ambiguous. V lost 1 base and J lost 9, with 7 bases in between. Per germline, CDR1 SEHNR and CDR2 FQNEAQ (reference sequence). CDR3 length: 12 amino acids.

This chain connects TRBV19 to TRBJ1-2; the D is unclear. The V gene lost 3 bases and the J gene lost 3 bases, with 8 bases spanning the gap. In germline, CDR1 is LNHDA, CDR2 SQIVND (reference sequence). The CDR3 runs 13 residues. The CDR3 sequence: CASSIEGYYGYTF. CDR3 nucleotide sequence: TGTGCCAGTAGTATCGAAGGGTACTATGGCTACACCTTC.

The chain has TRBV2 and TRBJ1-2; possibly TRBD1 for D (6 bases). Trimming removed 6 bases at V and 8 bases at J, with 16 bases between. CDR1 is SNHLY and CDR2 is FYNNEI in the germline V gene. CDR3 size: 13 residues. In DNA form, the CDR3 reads TGTGCCAGCAGAGATACAGGGAGGGGCGGCTACACCTTC. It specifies CASRDTGRGGYTF.

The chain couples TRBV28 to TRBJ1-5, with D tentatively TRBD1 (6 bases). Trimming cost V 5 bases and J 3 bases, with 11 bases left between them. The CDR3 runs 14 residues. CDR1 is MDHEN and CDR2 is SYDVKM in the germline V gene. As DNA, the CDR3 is TGTGCCAGCAGTCCTTGGGACATCAATCAGCCCCAGCATTTT. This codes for CASSPWDINQPQHF.